A selection of T cell receptor beta chains follows, all from one sample in a study of T cells after yellow fever vaccination. TCRdb re-called the 5' RACE reads through MiXCR, storing one row per CDR3 protein. The table shows 500,000 to 700,000 distinct CDR3 sequences, with approximately 21% occurring only once. Sequenced material: PBMCs, taken 15 days after the yellow fever booster vaccination. These TCRs come from a man aged 30 to 45 who received the YFV17D yellow fever vaccine. Both conserved end residues are part of each CDR3. A D gene is named only where the DNA matches it firmly. Clone size is stated in some rows and not others, as once, few, many or a class when expanded.

>TRBV10-3|TRBJ2-7|few|-|15
TGTGCCATCAGTGAGGTCCAAACTCTATCCTACGAGCAGTACTTC
CAISEVQTLSYEQYF
>TRBV12-3/TRBV12-4|TRBJ2-3|few|-|14
TGTGCCAGCAGTCCCTGGACGGTCTCAGATACGCAGTATTTT
CASSPWTVSDTQYF
>TRBV5-1|TRBJ2-7|-|-|14
TGCGCCAGCAGCTTGGCCCAGGAGGGTTACGAGCAGTACTTC
CASSLAQEGYEQYF
>TRBV6-2/TRBV6-3|TRBJ2-1|few|TRBD2|15
TGTGCCAGCAGTTTTCCAGCGGGAGGTCTCAATGAGCAGTTCTTC
CASSFPAGGLNEQFF
>TRBV12-3/TRBV12-4|TRBJ2-1|-|-|12
TGTGCCAGCAGCCCCAGGGTTAATGAGCAGTTCTTC
CASSPRVNEQFF
>TRBV29-1|TRBJ1-2|-|-|11
TGCAGCGTCGCCGGATCAAATGGCTACACCTTC
CSVAGSNGYTF
>TRBV30|TRBJ2-1|many|TRBD2|13
TGTGCCTGGAGGGAGCGGGAGGAAGGTGAGCAGTTCTTC
CAWREREEGEQFF
>TRBV28|TRBJ2-7|few|TRBD2|14
TGTGCCAGCAGTTTAGCGGGAGCGGGATACGAGCAGTACTTC
CASSLAGAGYEQYF
>TRBV4-3|TRBJ2-2|-|-|16
TGCGCCAGCAGCCAAAGCCCCCTTGAGGACACCGGGGAGCTGTTTTTT
CASSQSPLEDTGELFF
>TRBV15|TRBJ2-7|-|-|14
TGTGCCACCAGTGCGACGGCGAACTCCTACGAGCAGTACTTC
CATSATANSYEQYF
>TRBV20-1|TRBJ2-3|-|TRBD2|16
TGCTGTGCCCTAGGACTAGCGGGAGGGTTCACAGATACGCAGTATTTT
CCALGLAGGFTDTQYF
>TRBV20-1|TRBJ2-3|-|-|16
TGCAGTGCTAGTGGGAGGCGCAGAGCTAGCACAGATACGCAGTATTTT
CSASGRRRASTDTQYF
>TRBV18|TRBJ2-4|-|-|15
TGTGCCAGCTCCCAGGGAACTGTTACCAAAAACATTCAGTACTTC
CASSQGTVTKNIQYF
>TRBV14|TRBJ2-7|few|-|15
TGTGCCAGCAGCCAACGGGGTGGGGCAGCACGCGAGCAGTACTTC
CASSQRGGAAREQYF
>TRBV12-3/TRBV12-4|TRBJ1-3|-|-|14
TGTGCCAGCAGTTTCGGTGGAAGGGGAAACACCATATATTTT
CASSFGGRGNTIYF
>TRBV6-5|TRBJ2-6|few|-|17
TGTGCCAGCAGCTACAGGACAGTAAGCTCTGGGGCCAACGTCCTGACTTTC
CASSYRTVSSGANVLTF
>TRBV7-9|TRBJ2-3|few|-|15
TGTGCCAGCAGTGCGGCGGGGGCCGTGGCAGATACGCAGTATTTT
CASSAAGAVADTQYF
>TRBV7-9|TRBJ2-3|few|-|13
TGTGCCAGCAGCTCCACAGACGCAGATACGCAGTATTTT
CASSSTDADTQYF
>TRBV4-3|TRBJ2-5|-|-|14
TGCGCCAGCAGCCAAGATAAGGGGGTTGGGGCCCAGTACTTC
CASSQDKGVGAQYF
>TRBV5-4|TRBJ2-7|-|TRBD1|15
TGTGCCAGCAGCAACACAGGGGTAATGTCCTACGAGCAGTACTTC
CASSNTGVMSYEQYF
>TRBV7-9|TRBJ2-6|-|-|15
TGTGCCAGCAGCCATGACACCTCTGGGGCCAACGTCCTGACTTTC
CASSHDTSGANVLTF
>TRBV7-2|TRBJ2-2|-|TRBD1|14
TGTGCCAGCATTACAGGGGATCTCACCGGGGAGCTGTTTTTT
CASITGDLTGELFF
>TRBV7-9|TRBJ2-5|-|-|16
TGTGCCAGCAGCCTAGGGAAGGGGACTCAGCAAGAGACCCAGTACTTC
CASSLGKGTQQETQYF
>TRBV5-1|TRBJ1-1|few|-|15
TGCGCCAGCACGGTGGCAGGAACGGAACAAAAAAGCGCTTTCTTT
CASTVAGTEQKSAFF
>TRBV10-3|TRBJ2-5|many|TRBD2|14
TGTGCCATCAGTGAGGGGACTAGTTCAGAGACCCAGTACTTC
CAISEGTSSETQYF
>TRBV7-8|TRBJ2-1|-|-|15
TGTGCCAGCAGCTTAAGGTCGGACTCCTACAATGAGCAGTTCTTC
CASSLRSDSYNEQFF